A single sample gave rise to the 22 T cell receptor beta chains below, sequenced in a study of blood T cell repertoires in COVID-19. Sequenced by immunoSEQ multiplex PCR; TCRdb stores in-frame clones only, minus some. This table has 90,000 or so clones, around 91% appearing once. Material for sequencing was peripheral blood. The receptors come from a man aged 18 to 30 with COVID-19, enrolled during active disease.

The chain carries TRBV15 and TRBJ2-1, with TRBD2 identical over 13 bases. Germline V gene lookup returns CDR1 LNHNV and CDR2 YYDKDF (reference sequence). This CDR3 has 17 residues. V lost 5 bases to trimming and J lost 5 bases; unmatched junction nucleotides: 9. CDR3 DNA: TGTGCCACCAGCGGCGGGACTAGCGGGGAGAGGAACAATGAGCAGTTCTTC. Translated, it gives CATSGGTSGERNNEQFF.

V usage is TRBV5-6 and J usage is TRBJ2-4, with D possibly matching TRBD2 (5 bases). The germline gives CDR1 SGHDT, CDR2 YYEEEE. Trimming cost V 0 bases and J 0 bases, with 13 bases left between them. This CDR3 is built from 17 residues. DNA for the CDR3: TGTGCCAGCAGCTTGGCCGGGTTCGGGGTAGCCAAAAACATTCAGTACTTC. Translation: CASSLAGFGVAKNIQYF.

The genes are TRBV9 and TRBJ2-1; 7 bases match TRBD2. Trimming at V came to 6 bases and at J to 6 bases, leaving 9 bases not matched to a gene. Germline V gene lookup returns CDR1 SGDLS and CDR2 YYNGEE. CDR3 length: 14 amino acids. DNA of the CDR3: TGTGCCAGCACCCCGGGGGGACTACTCAATGAGCAGTTCTTC. Protein product: CASTPGGLLNEQFF. Full variable domain (missing parts from reference TRBV9 and TRBJ2-1): DSGVTQTPKHLITATGQRVTLRCSPRSGDLSVYWYQQSLDQGLQFLIQYYNGEERAKGNILERFSAQQFPDLHSELNLSSLELGDSALYFCASTPGGLLNEQFFGPGTRLTVL.

The CDR3 DNA reads as TGTGCCAGCAGCGTTCCTAGGAGTGGGGCAGCCGAAAACAATGAGCAGTTCTTC. Translated: CASSVPRSGAAENNEQFF. The chain employs TRBV9 and TRBJ2-1, with a tentative D call TRBD1 (5 bases). The CDR3 has 18 residues. The germline V gene has CDR1 SGDLS and CDR2 YYNGEE. Deletions cut 2 bases from V and 5 bases from J, with 23 bases between.

This chain uses TRBV6-5 with TRBJ2-1, with 11 bases that match TRBD1. The junction had 4 bases not matched to a gene; V was cut back by 4 bases and J by 8 bases. CDR1 is MNHEY, CDR2 SVGAGI, per germline. This CDR3 contains 14 residues. This CDR3 reads CASSSGTGGDEQFF. The CDR3, as DNA: TGTGCCAGCAGTTCCGGGACAGGGGGGGATGAGCAGTTCTTC.

For the CDR3, the DNA is TGTGCCAGCAGCGTAACTCCGAAGAAACCGAACACCGGGGAGCTGTTTTTT. Encoded protein: CASSVTPKKPNTGELFF. The chain is built from TRBV9 and TRBJ2-2; no firm D call. Per the germline V gene, CDR1 is SGDLS and CDR2 is YYNGEE. Trimming cost V 1 base and J 0 bases, with 13 bases left between them. The CDR3 is 17 residues long.

This chain links TRBV20-1 with TRBJ1-6, with no clear D. Between the trimmed V and J ends, which lost 6 bases and 9 bases, there was a span of 9 bases. From germline, CDR1 is DFQATT and CDR2 SNEGSKA (reference sequence). This CDR3 has 11 amino acids. CDR3 amino acids: CSASPRSPLHF. In DNA, the CDR3 is TGCAGTGCCTCGCCGCGTTCACCCCTCCACTTT.

The V call is TRBV7-9, the J call TRBJ1-1; perhaps TRBD1 as D (6 bases). The V end was cut by 1 base, the J end by 5 bases, with 11 bases between. Germline CDR1 and CDR2: SEHNR and FQNEAQ (reference sequence). The CDR3 is 14 amino acids. The CDR3 region is CASSLVDRWTEAFF. CDR3 coding DNA: TGTGCCAGCAGCTTAGTCGACAGGTGGACTGAAGCTTTCTTT.

The chain carries TRBV2 and TRBJ2-1, with a tentative D call TRBD2 (5 bases). The CDR3 spans 15 residues. The V end lost 5 bases, the J end lost 0 bases, and 11 bases lay between the germline ends. Germline CDR1 reads SNHLY; CDR2 reads FYNNEI. CDR3 DNA sequence: TGTGCCAGCAGTCCACGGGGTAGCTCCTACAATGAGCAGTTCTTC. This gives the protein CASSPRGSSYNEQFF. The entire variable domain, with the rest obtained from reference TRBV2 and TRBJ2-1, is as follows: EPEVTQTPSHQVTQMGQEVILRCVPISNHLYFYWYRQILGQKVEFLVSFYNNEISEKSEIFDDQFSVERPDGSNFTLKIRSTKLEDSAMYFCASSPRGSSYNEQFFGPGTRLTVL.

The V call is TRBV19, the J call TRBJ2-7, with 7 positions matching TRBD2. Germline assignment: CDR1 LNHDA and CDR2 SQIVND (reference sequence). The CDR3 runs 15 residues. V was pared by 5 bases and J by 3 bases, with 10 bases of the junction left unmatched. The CDR3 loop reads CASSAPGGSIYEQYF. As DNA, the CDR3 is TGTGCCAGTAGTGCCCCGGGCGGGAGTATCTACGAGCAGTACTTC.

The chain is built from TRBV6-2 or TRBV6-3 and TRBJ2-3; 13 bases are shared with TRBD2. The J segment lost 4 bases and the V segment lost 6 bases, leaving 1 base of the junction unmatched. Germline lookup yields CDR1 MNHEY and CDR2 SVGEGT. The CDR3 runs 14 residues. This CDR3 reads CASSGTSGADTQYF. The CDR3 DNA reads TGTGCCAGCAGCGGGACTAGCGGGGCAGATACGCAGTATTTT.

The V gene is TRBV21-1, the J gene TRBJ1-4. TRBV21-1 represents a pseudogene. This CDR3 comprises 16 residues. The CDR3 nucleotides are TGTGCCAGCAGCAAAGGGCTTGGGGGGGTGACTGAAAAACTGTTTTTT. Translating it yields CASSKGLGGVTEKLFF.

The chain carries TRBV6-6 and TRBJ1-6, with a tentative D call TRBD1 (5 bases). Trimming stripped 0 bases from V and 9 bases from J, with 9 bases between. Germline V gene lookup returns CDR1 MNHNY and CDR2 SVGAGI (reference sequence). The CDR3 sequence is 14 residues long. The CDR3 DNA reads as TGTGCCAGCAGTTACTCGATTCAGGGTTCACCCCTCCACTTT. This codes for CASSYSIQGSPLHF.

This clone has only one observation. The chain recombines TRBV7-6 with TRBJ2-5; 11 bases fit TRBD1. The CDR3 extends over 15 amino acids. V shed 5 bases and J 4 bases; nucleotides not matched to a gene: 6. Germline V gives CDR1 SGHVS, CDR2 FNYEAQ. The CDR3 DNA follows: TGTGCCAGCAGCAGAGGACAGGGGGCTCTAGAGACCCAGTACTTC. Its protein is CASSRGQGALETQYF.

V and J are TRBV28 and TRBJ2-5, with TRBD1 identical over 7 bases. V shed 6 bases, J shed 1 base, and the junction held 8 bases outside the gene matches. CDR3 length: 15 amino acids. The V gene's germline CDR1 is MDHEN and CDR2 SYDVKM. The CDR3 spells CASSRQGNSQETQYF. CDR3 bases: TGTGCCAGCAGCCGACAGGGCAACTCCCAAGAGACCCAGTACTTC. The entire variable domain, with the rest obtained from reference TRBV28 and TRBJ2-5, is as follows: DVKVTQSSRYLVKRTGEKVFLECVQDMDHENMFWYRQDPGLGLRLIYFSYDVKMKEKGDIPEGYSVSREKKERFSLILESASTNQTSMYLCASSRQGNSQETQYFGPGTRLLVL.

This rearrangement joins TRBV30 to TRBJ2-1, with D perhaps TRBD1 (6 bases). CDR1 and CDR2 (germline): GTSNPN, SVGIG (reference sequence). V was pared by 4 bases and J by 7 bases, with 17 bases between. This CDR3 is 14 amino acids long. In DNA form, the CDR3 reads TGTGCCTGGACTGCCCGAACAGGGCCGAATGAGCAGTTCTTC. The encoded protein is CAWTARTGPNEQFF.

The rearrangement uses TRBV18 and TRBJ2-1, with 11 bases matching TRBD2. The CDR3 has 14 residues. CDR1 and CDR2 from the germline V gene are KGHSH and LQKENI. Trimming removed 3 bases from V and 8 bases from J; junction bases left unmatched: 3. The CDR3 coding sequence is TGTGCCAGCTCACCTCCTAGCGGGAGGTATGAGCAGTTCTTC. Its translation is CASSPPSGRYEQFF.

The chain uses TRBV27 and TRBJ1-5, with 8 positions matching TRBD1. The V gene end was trimmed by 4 bases and the J gene end by 2 bases; junction bases not matched to a gene: 4. This CDR3 comprises 15 residues. Germline CDR1 reads MNHEY; CDR2 reads SMNVEV (reference sequence). As DNA, the CDR3 is TGTGCCAGCAGTTACAACAGGGGGGGCAATCAGCCCCAGCATTTT. Encoded protein: CASSYNRGGNQPQHF.

The chain is built from TRBV18 and TRBJ1-1; D is possibly TRBD1 (5 bases). The CDR3 runs 14 residues. Trimming cost V 0 bases and J 9 bases, with 14 bases left between them. Germline V gene lookup returns CDR1 KGHSH and CDR2 LQKENI. In DNA form, the CDR3 reads TGTGCCAGCTCACCACCGGCCAGGGTGGATCAAGCTTTCTTT. Its translation is CASSPPARVDQAFF.

The chain joins TRBV5-1 to TRBJ2-2; D is perhaps TRBD1 (6 bases). Trimming left V 0 bases short and J 6 bases short, with 15 bases between. Germline V gives CDR1 SGHRS, CDR2 YFSETQ. The CDR3 length is 16 residues. The CDR3 DNA sequence: TGCGCCAGCAGCTTGGTTACAGGGTTGGCTGCCGGGGAGCTGTTTTTT. It yields the protein CASSLVTGLAAGELFF.

This clone was seen a handful of times. The rearrangement uses TRBV5-5 and TRBJ2-2; TRBD2 matches at 8 bases. This CDR3 contains 16 residues. Trimming at V came to 4 bases and at J to 3 bases, leaving 8 bases not matched to a gene. The germline V gene has CDR1 SGHKS and CDR2 YYEKEE (reference sequence). CDR3 amino acids: CASSPPGGGYTGELFF. In DNA form, the CDR3 reads TGTGCCAGCAGCCCCCCCGGGGGGGGGTACACCGGGGAGCTGTTTTTT.

The chain has TRBV15 and TRBJ1-3, with D tentatively TRBD1 (5 bases). This CDR3 is built from 15 residues. The V gene's germline CDR1 is LNHNV and CDR2 YYDKDF (reference sequence). V gave up 3 bases and J gave up 1 base, with 10 bases separating them. The CDR3: CATSRSRVSGNTIYF. In DNA form, the CDR3 reads TGTGCCACCAGCAGGAGCAGGGTTTCTGGAAACACCATATATTTT. The full variable domain, rest sourced from reference TRBV15 and TRBJ1-3, is DAMVIQNPRYQVTQFGKPVTLSCSQTLNHNVMYWYQQKSSQAPKLLFHYYDKDFNNEADTPDNFQSRRPNTSFCFLDIRSPGLGDTAMYLCATSRSRVSGNTIYFGEGSWLTVV.